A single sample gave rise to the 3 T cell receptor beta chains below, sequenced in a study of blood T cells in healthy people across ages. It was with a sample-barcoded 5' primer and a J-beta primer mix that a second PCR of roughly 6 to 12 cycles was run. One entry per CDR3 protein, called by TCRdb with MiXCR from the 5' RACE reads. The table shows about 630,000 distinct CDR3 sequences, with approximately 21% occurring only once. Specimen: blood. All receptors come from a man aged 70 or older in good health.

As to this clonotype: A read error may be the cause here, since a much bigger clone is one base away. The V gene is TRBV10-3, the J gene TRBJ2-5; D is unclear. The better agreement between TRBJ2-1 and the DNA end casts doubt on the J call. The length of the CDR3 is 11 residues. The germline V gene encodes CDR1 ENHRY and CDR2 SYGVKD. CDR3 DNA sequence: TGTGCCATCGGGGCCTACAATGAGCAGTTCTTC. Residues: CAIGAYNEQFF.

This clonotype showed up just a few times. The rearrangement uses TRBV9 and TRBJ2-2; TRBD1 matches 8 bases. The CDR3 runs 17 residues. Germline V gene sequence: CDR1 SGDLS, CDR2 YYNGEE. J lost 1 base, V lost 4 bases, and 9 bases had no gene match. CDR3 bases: TGTGCCAGCAGCCTCAATGTCAGGGGGCTGAACACCGGGGAGCTGTTTTTT. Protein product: CASSLNVRGLNTGELFF.

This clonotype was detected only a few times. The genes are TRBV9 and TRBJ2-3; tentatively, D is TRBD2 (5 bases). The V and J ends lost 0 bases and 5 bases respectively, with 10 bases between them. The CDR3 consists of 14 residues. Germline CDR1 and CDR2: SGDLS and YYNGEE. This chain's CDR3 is CASSVERRGDTQYF. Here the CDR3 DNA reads TGTGCCAGCAGCGTAGAGCGGCGTGGAGATACGCAGTATTTT.